Reported below is one T cell receptor beta chain. The target of this receptor is not known. The cohort was made up of roughly 670 healthy bone marrow donors. Cohort members were all nominally healthy when sampled, although unrecorded immune exposures were likely present. The donor was CMV seronegative and belonged to the group of under 400 seronegative cohort members. Every donor gave a peripheral blood sample, and the peripheral blood mononuclear cells from that sample were used for TCR beta sequencing. The Qiagen DNeasy Blood Extraction Kit was used to extract genomic DNA from the blood cell samples. The data stem from a study of cytomegalovirus exposure and HLA in healthy donors (dated by TCRdb to 2016 to 2017). For context, the study as a whole: In an earlier analysis of 587 of the donors, 250 to 300 Gb of sequence data and 95 million to 130 million unique TCR beta sequences from roughly 190 million T cells were reported. About 280 gigabases of sequencing data and around 85 million unique TCR sequences made up an early release that covered nearly 650 HLA-typed donors. Of the 300 to 500 genotyped donors, 80% to 90% were placed in the genetic ancestry cluster associated with self-reported Caucasian donors. The study aimed to test whether cataloging public T cell receptors could reveal signatures of past pathogen exposure. The T cell repertoires of under 700 subjects were profiled by immunosequencing and related to cytomegalovirus serostatus. In addition to the first cohort of 650 to 750 subjects, a separate validation cohort of around 110 different subjects was used. The study combined high-throughput TCR immunosequencing, statistical association of individual TCRs with disease status, and machine learning to predict cytomegalovirus infection status. To study patterns of TCR occurrence, a later analysis re-analyzed previously published TCR beta repertoires from 666 donors and added high-resolution HLA genotyping. Rather than drawing on any new phenotypic data, the later analysis identified candidate immune exposures from TCR beta sequences and the way those sequences occurred across donors. To decide whether each TCR beta V gene segment behaved as functional or pseudogenic, an earlier analysis of several hundred of the donors relied on high-throughput TCR beta sequencing. Donor age, sex, ethnicity and CMV serostatus were collected together with the repertoire data. A later genetic analysis used genome-wide SNP genotypes for about 65% of the roughly 700 donors, treating that subset as a discovery cohort. All discovery cohort repertoires had been generated using a single sequencing platform. Class I and class II HLA loci were covered by the typing at four-digit resolution. The number of typed donors differed by locus: about 620-640 for A, B, C, DRB1 and DQB1; roughly 510 for DQA1; some 590 for DPA1; and 400 to 480 for DPB1. Because of strong linkage in the cohort, 5 or 6 DR-DQ haplotypes were treated as single units for association and clustering. Across about 380 genotyped donors of the cohort, an average of about 240,000 unique TCR beta nucleotide sequences per donor were sequenced, and 15% to 20% of those sequences were non-productive.

Results and caveats for the whole study, not just this receptor: Broadly in line with IMGT annotations, most TCR beta V segments showed up in productive rearrangements about 87% or about 30% of the time in an earlier analysis of roughly 590 of the donors. This cohort had only TCR beta chains sequenced, and the lack of alpha or paired-chain data limited which features could be detected. Most CMV-associated TCR beta chains appeared to be HLA-restricted in a later analysis, and the HLA associations seemed to be driven largely by CMV exposure. Cytomegalovirus status was reported to be diagnosed by the classifier with high specificity and sensitivity in both the original and validation cohorts. Because HLA typing was unavailable for some donors at each locus, only the typed subset was used in association tests. An association between a missense DCLRE1C variant and V-gene and J-gene trimming of TCR beta chains was found in a later genetic analysis and replicated in an independent cohort. A later genetic analysis reported fewer N-insertions in productive TCRs among donors in an Asian-associated ancestry cluster than the roughly 700-donor mean. Across donors, most TCR sequences were observed very rarely, whereas some public TCRs were present in many individuals. The presence/absence analyses assumed that sequencing depth was roughly uniform across donors, and that assumption may not be true. According to a later analysis, parvovirus B19, influenza, CMV and Epstein-Barr virus appeared linked to several top co-occurrence clusters. At a false discovery rate of 0.05, a later analysis linked 16,951 TCR beta sequences to specific HLA alleles. A further reported finding was that TCR beta sequences accurately predicted the HLA-A and HLA-B alleles for most subjects in the first cohort. Because the 87-base-pair reads could not distinguish some IMGT-functional V segments, including TRBV6-2 and TRBV6-3, those segments were excluded. Strong co-occurrence of HLA alleles, especially DR and DQ, made assigning TCR associations to individual alleles difficult. A later analysis found that TCR association rates varied across HLA loci, with DRB1 alleles showing the most associated TCRs and HLA-C alleles the fewest. Correlated functional status among segregating V segments might reflect linkage disequilibrium, but an unknown experimental factor could not be ruled out. Because counts were too low, seventeen rarely observed V segments, including chromosome 9 orphons, were left out of the earlier analysis of 587 of the donors. According to the authors, the approach could potentially be generalized to other disease states and immunological phenotypes. The only immune exposure information available for the cohort was CMV serostatus. A few of the identified cytomegalovirus-associated TCR beta chains were confirmed in vitro to be specific for cytomegalovirus antigens. A later analysis found that HLA-associated TCR beta chains were more clonally expanded and had lower generation probabilities than equally common non-associated chains. The study listed 150 to 200 TCR beta chains as associated with cytomegalovirus. A cluster of highly shared sequence variants was judged likely to be a technical artifact of the sequencing pipeline.

Library construction relied on the immunoSEQ multiplex PCR assay. A mixture of 60 forward primers for TCR Vbeta segments and 13 reverse primers for TCR Jbeta segments was used in the multiplex PCR. The CDR3 region of rearranged TCR beta genes was amplified from genomic DNA with a multiplex PCR assay. Amplified TCR beta libraries were sequenced as 87-base-pair reads on the Illumina HiSeq System. On the study's bioinformatics: Across the 500 to 850 repertoires, a later analysis counted 60 million to 90 million unique TCR beta chains, roughly 11 million of which were shared by at least two donors. A nearest-neighbor algorithm error-corrected the raw reads and collapsed the reads into unique sequences, merging closely related sequences to remove PCR and sequencing errors. V, D and J gene segments were assigned by aligning CDR3 sequences to IMGT reference sequences. Each retained sequence needed at least a six-nucleotide match to both a V gene segment and a J gene segment. Rearrangements were classified as productive when the CDR3 lacked stop codons and remained in frame with V and J, and all other rearrangements were classified as non-productive. Following IMGT convention, CDR3 was defined as the stretch from the second conserved V-encoded cysteine to the conserved J-encoded phenylalanine. In an earlier analysis of some 550 of the donors, sequences lacking an unambiguous match to a single V gene segment were excluded. In an earlier analysis of 587 of the donors, V segments were called functional above 56.7% productive rearrangements and were called segregating when the between-donor standard deviation exceeded 5%. A statistical classification framework was built for diagnosing cytomegalovirus status from the catalog of TCR beta chain sequences. A later analysis assigned V and J genes by comparing TCR nucleotide sequences with IMGT/GENE-DB human TR gene sequences. In a later analysis, CDR3 sequences and most-parsimonious VDJ recombination scenarios were assigned using the TCRdist pipeline. In a later analysis, each TCR beta chain was defined by its CDR3 amino acid sequence together with its V-gene family, and reads lacking a unique V-gene family were excluded. To address suspected cross-contamination and a sequencing artifact, a later analysis removed under 600 highly shared, low-generation-probability nucleotide sequences. In a later analysis, a clonal expansion index was calculated for each public chain from normalized within-repertoire ranks of inferred template counts. Generation probabilities in a later analysis came from a VDJ recombination model fitted to out-of-frame rearrangements, and those results were checked against IGoR. In a later analysis, TCR-TCR, TCR-HLA and TCR-CMV co-occurrence was scored with hypergeometric tests, and a repertoire-size bias correction was applied to TCR pairs. To estimate false discovery rates, a later analysis permuted the HLA or CMV assignments 20 times. In a later analysis, co-occurring TCRs were grouped using DBSCAN, and TCRdist sequence similarity was added for clustering within HLA-allele-positive subsets. For co-occurrence clustering, repertoires with fewer than 30,000 or more than 120,000 public chains were excluded, along with five or six repertoires with anomalous nucleotide sharing. TCRdb holds this immuneACCESS table with in-frame rearrangements only. Some clones are missing; in checked studies, unresolved V genes explain under half, and the rest has no known cause. The V and J calls and the clone size are those of that table, but D and trimming were determined from the DNA. The record for this sample contains under 150,000 clones. Less than 2.5% of the sample goes to the ten largest clones.

The CDR3 starts with the cysteine, ends with the phenylalanine, and has 13 residues. CDR3 DNA is the only sequence kept; it has 39 bases, read in frame from the first base. CDR1 is given as MNHNS and CDR2 as SASEGT, both from the germline V gene. Unmatched junction bases come to 8, with V trimmed by 5 bases and J by 8 bases. The source is a woman aged 55-75 years in good health and CMV-seronegative. What was sequenced was PBMCs. This receptor chain uses TRBV6-1 and TRBJ1-2, with 7 central nucleotides matching TRBD1. CDR3 loop: CASSTGGTEGYTF. The DNA sequence reads TGTGCCAGCAGTACCGGAGGGACAGAAGGCTACACCTTC.